This TCR beta chain was sequenced during a study of T cell responses to AZD1222 COVID-19 vaccine. Study-level points and caveats: White British ancestry dominated among donors, who included more females, and clonal diversity was possibly underestimated. Spike-specific TCR breadth and depth went up after people got two AZD1222 doses. Repertoire collection took place solely once the T cell response had peaked.

As concerns this clone: Its target is not known.

TCRdb keeps only in-frame clones here, not all; method: immunoSEQ multiplex PCR. This sample has fewer than 200,000 clones; 70% to 90% occur once, and the top ten carry about 9.9%. The study pooled second doses at about 4 or about 12 weeks. V dropped 1 base and J dropped 7; count of bases not matched to a gene: 6. The CDR3 loop spans 15 amino acids. Germline V gene sequence: CDR1 SNHLY, CDR2 FYNNEI. The TCR sequence derives from an adult who received the AZD1222 COVID-19 vaccine. Source: peripheral blood, taken 28 days after the second AZD1222 dose. The chain combines TRBV2 with TRBJ1-4, with 7 bases lining up with TRBD1. The CDR3 DNA reads TGTGCCAGCAGTGAAGGGGCAGGGGGTGTTGAAAAACTGTTTTTT. Translated: CASSEGAGGVEKLFF.